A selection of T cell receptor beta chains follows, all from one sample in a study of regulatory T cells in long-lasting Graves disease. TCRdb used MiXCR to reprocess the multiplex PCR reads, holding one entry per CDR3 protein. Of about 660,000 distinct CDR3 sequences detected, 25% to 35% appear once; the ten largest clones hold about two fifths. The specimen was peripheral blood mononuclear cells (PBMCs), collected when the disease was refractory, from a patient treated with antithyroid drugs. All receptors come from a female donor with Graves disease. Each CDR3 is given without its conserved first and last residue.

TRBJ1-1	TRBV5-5	ASSLQQGAAEAF
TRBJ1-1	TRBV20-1	SALRGPTEAF
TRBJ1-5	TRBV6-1	ASSPKSGSRNQPQH
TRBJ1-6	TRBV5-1	ASSSAGQRNYSPLH
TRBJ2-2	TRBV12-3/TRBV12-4	ASRLPLSGELF
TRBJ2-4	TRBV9	ASSVDGGSNIQY
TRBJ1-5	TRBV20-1	SARDYRRGGVGNQPQH
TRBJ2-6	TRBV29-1	SVVQLTSGANVLT
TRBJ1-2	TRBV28	ATSGTVTTGYT
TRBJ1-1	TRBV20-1	SARVAGQGAGAEAF
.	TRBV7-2	ASSLTPGEQF
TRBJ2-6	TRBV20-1	SATKGGPGANVLT
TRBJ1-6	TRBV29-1	SASGSRSSPLH
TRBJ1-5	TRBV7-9	ASSSPETGASNQPQH
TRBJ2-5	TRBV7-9	ASSSLAGGETQY
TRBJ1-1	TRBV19	ASSMGGQDE
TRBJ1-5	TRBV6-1	ASTTTGMGQPQH
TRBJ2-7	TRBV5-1	ASSAENSYEQY
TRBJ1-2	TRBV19	ASSRRQGIIRGYT
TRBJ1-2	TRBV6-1	ASSEAPTYGYT
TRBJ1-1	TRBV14	ASSQKGRLEAF
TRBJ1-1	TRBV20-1	SASTVLNTEAF
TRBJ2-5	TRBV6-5	ASSSRVYQETQY
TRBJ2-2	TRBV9	ASSDPTGWSSTGELF
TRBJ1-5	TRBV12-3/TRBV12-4	ASSLAEIRHQPQH
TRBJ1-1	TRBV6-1	ASTNGHPTEAF
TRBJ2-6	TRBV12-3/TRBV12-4	ASSRRRGLVANVLT
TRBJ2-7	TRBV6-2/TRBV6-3	ASSAYTGVVPREQY
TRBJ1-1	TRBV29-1	SGTLGGSTEAF
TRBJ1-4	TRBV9	ASSVTGGMVEKLF
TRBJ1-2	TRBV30	ASRTGEVSGT
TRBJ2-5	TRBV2	ASSEVLAGVMDQETQY
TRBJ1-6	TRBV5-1	ASSLVGIKDSPLH
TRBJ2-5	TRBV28	ASSKLIQETQY
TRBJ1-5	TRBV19	ASRNGQGNQPQH
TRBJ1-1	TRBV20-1	SAPTGWGTEAF
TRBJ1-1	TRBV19	ASSTPSWGKNTEAF
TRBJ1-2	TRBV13	ASSLGVEGPYGYT
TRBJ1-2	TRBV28	ATLGVPYGYT
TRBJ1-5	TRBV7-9	ASSSLYTNQPQH
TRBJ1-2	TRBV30	AWSTTGGRPPTRGYT
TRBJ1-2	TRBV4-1	ASSQEDRVNYGYT
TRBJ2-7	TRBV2	ASSVPYEQY
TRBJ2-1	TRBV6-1	ASSEAEDRGLWQF
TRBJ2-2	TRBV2	ASSEARAGGLSGELF
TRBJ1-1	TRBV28	ASSSTGTPNTEAF
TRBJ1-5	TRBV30	AWTAHGLNQPQH
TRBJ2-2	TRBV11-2	ASSLRGLANTGELF
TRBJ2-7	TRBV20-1	SAFLTGYEQY
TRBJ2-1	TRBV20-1	SAVLRRTYNEQF
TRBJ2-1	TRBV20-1	SARPLAGAYNEQF
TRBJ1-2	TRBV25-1	ASSEFGTMNYGYT
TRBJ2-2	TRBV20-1	SARRGGLRSTGELF